This T cell receptor (beta chain) is drawn from a study of shared clonotypes between healthy human individuals. Study observations and caveats: The authors sampled blood alone, and tissue repertoires likely differ. Some naive CD4 clonotypes, approximately 4.5%, turned up in common across a few donors. When compared with the clonotypes that were shared by all four sorted-subset donors, the non-shared clonotypes turned out to have lower generation probabilities.

Concerning this clone: What it recognizes is unknown.

Germline V gene data show CDR1 as MGHRA and CDR2 as YSYEKL. The ends were cut back, 0 bases at V and 0 bases at J, with 15 bases in the middle. CDR3 length: 19 amino acids. TCRdb keeps only in-frame clones here, not all; method: immunoSEQ multiplex PCR. Counted here are over 2 million clones, 85% to 95% occurring once; the ten biggest clones make up approximately 0.4%. The V and J genes are TRBV4-1 and TRBJ1-6; possible D gene TRBD1, 5 bases. This TCR came from a man aged 18 to 29 in good health. Some clones in this sample may be carry-over from other donors' samples. The sample consisted of naive CD4+ T cells from PBMCs. Subset noted: CD45RA+ positively selected. The CDR3 is CASSQDLGRPSSYNSPLHF. Written as DNA, the CDR3 is TGCGCCAGCAGCCAAGACCTGGGACGCCCGAGCTCCTATAATTCACCCCTCCACTTT.